This record concerns one T cell receptor beta chain sequence. The V and J ends lost 3 bases and 0 bases, in that order; junction bases with no gene match: 12. The CDR3 has 19 amino acids. From germline, CDR1 is KGHDR and CDR2 SFDVKD. This record comes from a study of control samples from healthy donors and cancer patients. Measured with immunoSEQ multiplex PCR; TCRdb has only the in-frame clones, and not every one. The table shows around 79,000 clones, with 80% to 95% occurring only once. The rearrangement links TRBV24-1 to TRBJ2-2, with 7 bases fitting TRBD1. The sample comprised PBMCs. This clonotype was sampled from a woman aged 40 to 50 with lung cancer. The CDR3, as DNA: TGTGCCACCAGTGATCTCACAGGGGATGGGCACTCGAACACCGGGGAGCTGTTTTTT. The encoded protein is CATSDLTGDGHSNTGELFF.